This TCR beta chain comes out of a study of T cells in Graves' hyperthyroidism and ophthalmopathy. Study results and limitations: Blood also showed most of the thyroid clonotypes that were expanded above 0.001. Ophthalmopathy was distinguished from stable hyperthyroidism by 13 V-J signatures.

RNA transcripts served as the template for amplifying TCR beta CDR3 regions. An initial round of RT-PCR targeting the TCR CDR3 relied on the HTBI primer set. Each CDR3 protein gets one entry after TCRdb re-called the multiplex PCR reads with MiXCR. The table records roughly 240,000 distinct CDR3 sequences, around 25% of them present only once. This clonotype was detected many times. What it recognizes is unknown. Enrolled ophthalmopathy patients presented with a Clinical Activity Score of at least 3, a NOSPECS grade of at least 4, and disease duration under 3 months. Sequences were obtained from blood. This TCR was recovered from a woman in her thirties or forties with Graves' ophthalmopathy.

CDR3 region: CASSPLGGGEAFF. CDR3 DNA sequence: TGTGCCAGCAGCCCTCTCGGGGGCGGTGAAGCTTTCTTT. The gene calls are TRBV3-1 and TRBJ1-1, with a weak D call TRBD1 (6 bases). The CDR3 extends over 13 amino acids. The germline V and J ends were trimmed by 4 bases and 7 bases, with 13 bases remaining between them. Germline CDR1 LGHDT, CDR2 YNNKEL (reference sequence).